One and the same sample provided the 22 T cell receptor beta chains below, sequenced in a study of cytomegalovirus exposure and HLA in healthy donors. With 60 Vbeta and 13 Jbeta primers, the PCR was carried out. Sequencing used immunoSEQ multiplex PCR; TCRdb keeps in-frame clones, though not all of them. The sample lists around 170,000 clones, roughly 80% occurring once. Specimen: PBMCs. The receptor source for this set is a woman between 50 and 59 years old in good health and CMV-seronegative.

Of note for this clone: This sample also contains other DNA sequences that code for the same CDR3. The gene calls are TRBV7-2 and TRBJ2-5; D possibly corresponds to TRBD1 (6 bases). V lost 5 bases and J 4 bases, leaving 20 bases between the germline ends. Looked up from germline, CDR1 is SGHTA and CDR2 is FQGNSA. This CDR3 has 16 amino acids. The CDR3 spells CASSPRQVTRSETQYF. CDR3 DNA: TGTGCCAGCAGCCCTCGACAGGTCACTCGTTCAGAGACCCAGTACTTC.

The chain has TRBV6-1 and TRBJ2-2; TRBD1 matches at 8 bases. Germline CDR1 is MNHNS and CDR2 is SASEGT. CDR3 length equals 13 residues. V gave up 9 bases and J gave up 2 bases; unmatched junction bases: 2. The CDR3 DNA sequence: TGTGCCAGTGACAGGGGAAACACCGGGGAGCTGTTTTTT. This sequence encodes CASDRGNTGELFF.

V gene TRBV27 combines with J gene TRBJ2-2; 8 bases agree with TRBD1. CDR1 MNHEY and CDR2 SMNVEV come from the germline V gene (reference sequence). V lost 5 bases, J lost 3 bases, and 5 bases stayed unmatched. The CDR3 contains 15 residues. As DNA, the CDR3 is TGTGCCAGCAGTCGACAGGGGTCGGACACCGGGGAGCTGTTTTTT. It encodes CASSRQGSDTGELFF.

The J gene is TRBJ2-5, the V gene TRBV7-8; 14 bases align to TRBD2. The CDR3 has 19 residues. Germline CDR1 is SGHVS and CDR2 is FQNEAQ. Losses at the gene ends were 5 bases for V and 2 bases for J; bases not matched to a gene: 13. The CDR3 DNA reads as TGTGCCAGCAGCCGTCGACTAGCGGGGGGGCGGAACCTACAAGAGACCCAGTACTTC. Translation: CASSRRLAGGRNLQETQYF.

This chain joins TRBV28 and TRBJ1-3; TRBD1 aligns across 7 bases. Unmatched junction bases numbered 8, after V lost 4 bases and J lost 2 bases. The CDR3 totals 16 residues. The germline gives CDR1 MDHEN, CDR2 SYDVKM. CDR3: CASSSGGSRPGNTIYF. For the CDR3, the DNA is TGTGCCAGCAGTTCAGGGGGAAGCAGGCCTGGAAACACCATATATTTT.

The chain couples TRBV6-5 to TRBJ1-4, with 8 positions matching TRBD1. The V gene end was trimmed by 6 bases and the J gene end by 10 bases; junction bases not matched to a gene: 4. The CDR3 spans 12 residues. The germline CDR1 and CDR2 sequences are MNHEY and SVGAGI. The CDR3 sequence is CASRDRVRKLFF. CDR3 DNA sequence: TGTGCCAGCAGGGACAGGGTTAGAAAACTGTTTTTT.

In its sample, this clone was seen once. Here the CDR3 DNA reads TGTGCCAGCAGCTTAGGGGTCGGGGGACTAGCGCGAGAGACCCAGTACTTC. Translating gives CASSLGVGGLARETQYF. The chain combines TRBV7-2 with TRBJ2-5; 10 nucleotides line up with TRBD2. The CDR3 is 17 amino acids. With V trimmed by 1 base and J by 4 bases, 9 bases remained unmatched. Germline lookup yields CDR1 SGHTA and CDR2 FQGNSA.

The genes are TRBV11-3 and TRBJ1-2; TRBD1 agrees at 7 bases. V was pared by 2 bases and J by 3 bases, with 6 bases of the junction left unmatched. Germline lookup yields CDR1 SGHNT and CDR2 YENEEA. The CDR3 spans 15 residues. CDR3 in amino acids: CASSLHRDSYYGYTF. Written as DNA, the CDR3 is TGTGCCAGCAGCTTACACCGGGACAGTTACTATGGCTACACCTTC. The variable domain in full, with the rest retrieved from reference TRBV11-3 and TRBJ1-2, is EAGVVQSPRYKIIEKKQPVAFWCNPISGHNTLYWYLQNLGQGPELLIRYENEEAVDDSQLPKDRFSAERLKGVDSTLKIQPAELGDSAVYLCASSLHRDSYYGYTFGSGTRLTVV.

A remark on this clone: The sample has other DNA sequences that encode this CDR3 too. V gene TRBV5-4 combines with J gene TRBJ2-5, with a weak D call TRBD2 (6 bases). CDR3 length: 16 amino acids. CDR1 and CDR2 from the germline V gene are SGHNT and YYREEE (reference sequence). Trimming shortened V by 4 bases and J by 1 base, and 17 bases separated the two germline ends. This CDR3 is CASSPLRTSSQETQYF. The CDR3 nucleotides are TGTGCCAGCAGCCCCCTTAGAACTAGCTCCCAAGAGACCCAGTACTTC.

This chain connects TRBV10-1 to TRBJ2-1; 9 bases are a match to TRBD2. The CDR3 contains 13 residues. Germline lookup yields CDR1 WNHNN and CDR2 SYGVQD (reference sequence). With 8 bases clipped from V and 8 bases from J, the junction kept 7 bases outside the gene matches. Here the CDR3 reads CASSVAGADEQFF. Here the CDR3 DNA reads TGCGCCAGCTCGGTAGCGGGGGCCGATGAGCAGTTCTTC.

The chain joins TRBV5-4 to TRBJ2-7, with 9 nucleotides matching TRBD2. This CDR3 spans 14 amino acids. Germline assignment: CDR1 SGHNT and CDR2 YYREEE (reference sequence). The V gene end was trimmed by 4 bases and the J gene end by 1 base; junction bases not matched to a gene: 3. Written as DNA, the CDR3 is TGTGCCAGCAGCCGAGCGGGGGGTTCCTACGAGCAGTACTTC. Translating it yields CASSRAGGSYEQYF.

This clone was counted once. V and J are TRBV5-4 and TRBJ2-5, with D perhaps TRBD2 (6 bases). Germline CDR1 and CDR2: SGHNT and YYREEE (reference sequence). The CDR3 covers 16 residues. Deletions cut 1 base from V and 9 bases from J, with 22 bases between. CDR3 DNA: TGTGCCAGCAGCTTGTCCTCCGGGACTGGGGAGGAGGCCCAGTACTTC. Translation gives CASSLSSGTGEEAQYF.

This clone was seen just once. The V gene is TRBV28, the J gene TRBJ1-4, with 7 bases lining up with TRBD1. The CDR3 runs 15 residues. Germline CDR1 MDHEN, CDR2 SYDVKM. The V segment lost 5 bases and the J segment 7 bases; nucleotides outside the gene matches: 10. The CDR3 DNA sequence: TGTGCCAGCAGTCTGTCGACAGGGTGGGGTGAAAAACTGTTTTTT. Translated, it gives CASSLSTGWGEKLFF.

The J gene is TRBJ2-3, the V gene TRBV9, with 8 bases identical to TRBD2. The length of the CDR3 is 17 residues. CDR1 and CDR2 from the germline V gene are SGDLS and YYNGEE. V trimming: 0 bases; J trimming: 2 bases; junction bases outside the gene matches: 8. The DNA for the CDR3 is TGTGCCAGCAGCGTAGGGCCGGGACTAGGGGCCACAGATACGCAGTATTTT. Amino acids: CASSVGPGLGATDTQYF.

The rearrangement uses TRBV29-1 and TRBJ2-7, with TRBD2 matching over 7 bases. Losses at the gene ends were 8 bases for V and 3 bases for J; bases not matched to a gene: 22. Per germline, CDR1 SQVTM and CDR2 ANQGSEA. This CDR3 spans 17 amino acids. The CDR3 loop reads CSLTPTRGGGKSYEQYF. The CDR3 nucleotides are TGCAGCCTGACACCGACCCGCGGGGGAGGGAAGAGCTACGAGCAGTACTTC.

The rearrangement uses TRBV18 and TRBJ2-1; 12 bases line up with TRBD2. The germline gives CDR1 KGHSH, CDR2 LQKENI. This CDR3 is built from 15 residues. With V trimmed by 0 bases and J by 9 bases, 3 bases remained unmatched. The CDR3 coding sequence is TGTGCCAGCTCACCACCGACTAGCGGGAGTGGTGAGCAGTTCTTC. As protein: CASSPPTSGSGEQFF.

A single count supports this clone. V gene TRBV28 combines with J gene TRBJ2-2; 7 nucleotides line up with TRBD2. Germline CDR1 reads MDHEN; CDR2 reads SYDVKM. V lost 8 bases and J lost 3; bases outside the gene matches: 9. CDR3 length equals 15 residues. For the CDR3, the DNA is TGTGCCAGCCGCCAGAGCGGGGTCTACACCGGGGAGCTGTTTTTT. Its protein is CASRQSGVYTGELFF.

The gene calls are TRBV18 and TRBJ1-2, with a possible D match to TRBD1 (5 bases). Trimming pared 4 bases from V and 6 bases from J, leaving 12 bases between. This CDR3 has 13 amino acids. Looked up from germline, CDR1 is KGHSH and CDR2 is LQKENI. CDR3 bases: TGTGCCAGCTCACGTTCCGGGACTGATGGCTACACCTTC. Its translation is CASSRSGTDGYTF.

The CDR3, as DNA: TGTGCCAGTAGTAGGGGGGACCGTGGGGCCAACGTCCTGACTTTC. Amino acids: CASSRGDRGANVLTF. The chain has TRBV19 and TRBJ2-6; D is perhaps TRBD2 (6 bases). Germline values: CDR1 LNHDA, CDR2 SQIVND (reference sequence). The CDR3 totals 15 residues. V lost 4 bases and J lost 3, with 10 bases in between.

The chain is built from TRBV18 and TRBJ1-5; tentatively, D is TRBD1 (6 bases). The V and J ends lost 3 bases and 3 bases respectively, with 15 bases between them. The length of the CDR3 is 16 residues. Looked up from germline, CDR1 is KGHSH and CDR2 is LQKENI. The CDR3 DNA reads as TGTGCCAGCTCACCCGTTCAGGGGAATAACAATCAGCCCCAGCATTTT. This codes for CASSPVQGNNNQPQHF.

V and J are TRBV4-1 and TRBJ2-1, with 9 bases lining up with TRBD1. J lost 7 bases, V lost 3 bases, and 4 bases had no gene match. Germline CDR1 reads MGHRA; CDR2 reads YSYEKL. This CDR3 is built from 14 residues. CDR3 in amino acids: CASSHEDRGNEQFF. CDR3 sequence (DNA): TGCGCCAGCAGCCACGAGGACAGGGGTAATGAGCAGTTCTTC.

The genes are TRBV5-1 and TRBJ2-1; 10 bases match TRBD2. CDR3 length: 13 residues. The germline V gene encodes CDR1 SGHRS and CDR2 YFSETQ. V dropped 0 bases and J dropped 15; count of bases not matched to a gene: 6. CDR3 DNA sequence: TGCGCCAGCAGCTTGGACCCTAGCGGGAGTCTGTTCTTC. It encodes CASSLDPSGSLFF.